This TCR beta chain originates from a study of blood T cell repertoires in COVID-19. Study overall: The study drew acute and convalescent COVID-19 samples from the United States, Italy and Spain. The cDNA or gDNA used as material had been derived from T cells, B-cell-depleted T cells, or PBMCs.

Per the study methods: Amplification of reference gene primers was used by the study to estimate nucleated cell counts. The data were produced by immunoSEQ multiplex PCR, yet TCRdb's version contains in-frame clones alone and is incomplete. V and J calls and clone size are given by that table; D and trimming were obtained from the DNA. The table records approximately 250,000 clones, 70% to 90% of them present only once. Turning to this clone: The identical CDR3 is also encoded by other nucleotide sequences in the sample.

Germline V CDR1 and CDR2: SGHRS, YFSETQ. V lost 0 bases and J 0 bases, leaving 3 bases between the germline ends. The CDR3 consists of 13 residues. The V call is TRBV5-1, the J call TRBJ1-1, with unresolved D. Input material: peripheral blood. This clonotype originated in a woman aged 55-70 years with active or convalescent COVID-19. CDR3 nucleotide sequence: TGCGCCAGCAGCTTGGCAGTGAACACTGAAGCTTTCTTT. Amino acids: CASSLAVNTEAFF. Supplemented by reference TRBV5-1 and TRBJ1-1, the full variable domain reads KAGVTQTPRYLIKTRGQQVTLSCSPISGHRSVSWYQQTPGQGLQFLFEYFSETQRNKGNFPGRFSGRQFSNSRSEMNVSTLELGDSALYLCASSLAVNTEAFFGQGTRLTVV.